Each of the 13 T cell receptor beta chains below was sequenced from the same sample in a study of blood T cell repertoires in COVID-19. Method: immunoSEQ multiplex PCR; TCRdb's copy keeps in-frame clones and lacks some. Among fewer than 110,000 clones listed, about 91% were seen once. Specimen: peripheral blood. The receptors originated from a man aged 50-60 years with active or convalescent COVID-19.

The chain is built from TRBV11-3 and TRBJ2-2; 8 bases are shared with TRBD1. CDR3 length equals 16 residues. V dropped 4 bases and J dropped 3; count of bases not matched to a gene: 7. In germline, CDR1 is SGHNT, CDR2 YENEEA. Here the CDR3 reads CASSSYRGYDTGELFF. The CDR3 bases are TGTGCCAGCAGCTCATACAGGGGGTACGACACCGGGGAGCTGTTTTTT. Full variable domain (missing parts from reference TRBV11-3 and TRBJ2-2): EAGVVQSPRYKIIEKKQPVAFWCNPISGHNTLYWYLQNLGQGPELLIRYENEEAVDDSQLPKDRFSAERLKGVDSTLKIQPAELGDSAVYLCASSSYRGYDTGELFFGEGSRLTVL.

The V gene is TRBV25-1, the J gene TRBJ2-7; D is undetermined. Per germline, CDR1 MGHDK and CDR2 SYGVNS. Trimming removed 6 bases at V and 2 bases at J, with 11 bases between. The CDR3 contains 13 residues. The CDR3 DNA is TGTGCCAGCAGGCCTTTTAGCCCCTACGAGCAGTACTTC. Amino acid sequence: CASRPFSPYEQYF.

This clone occurred once. The chain recombines TRBV27 with TRBJ2-7; a weak D match, TRBD2 (6 bases). The CDR3 has 15 residues. V was shortened by 6 bases and J by 2 bases, with 17 bases between the two germline ends. Per the germline V gene, CDR1 is MNHEY and CDR2 is SMNVEV (reference sequence). CDR3 nucleotide sequence: TGTGCCAGCAGGGTGGGCGGGGAGGACACCTACGAGCAGTACTTC. It translates to CASRVGGEDTYEQYF.

The chain uses TRBV6-4 and TRBJ1-2; 7 bases match TRBD1. Trimming cost V 3 bases and J 6 bases; bases outside gene matches: 10. The CDR3 has 15 amino acids. Germline V gene sequence: CDR1 MRHNA, CDR2 SNTAGT. The CDR3 DNA is TGTGCCAGCAGTGAGGGTCGAGGGGGCCTGAATGGCTACACCTTC. Translated: CASSEGRGGLNGYTF.

J is TRBJ2-7 and V is TRBV21-1; TRBD1, the table's D call, lacks a check against the DNA. TRBV21-1 is designated a pseudogene. This CDR3 is 14 amino acids long. The CDR3 bases are TGTGCCAGCACCGAAGACAGGGCGCTCAACGAGCAGTACTTC. Translating gives CASTEDRALNEQYF.

The CDR3 sequence: CASSQTASTYEQYF. The DNA of the CDR3 is TGTGCCAGCAGCCAGACGGCTAGTACCTACGAGCAGTACTTC. This chain uses TRBV5-4 with TRBJ2-7; D is ambiguous. The CDR3 contains 14 residues. Germline assignment: CDR1 SGHNT and CDR2 YYREEE (reference sequence). V was shortened by 4 bases and J by 2 bases, with 13 bases between the two germline ends.

The chain couples TRBV6-1 to TRBJ1-2, with 7 bases aligning to TRBD1. The CDR3 contains 14 residues. With 3 bases clipped from V and 4 bases from J, the junction kept 5 bases outside the gene matches. The germline CDR1 and CDR2 sequences are MNHNS and SASEGT. DNA for the CDR3: TGTGCCAGCAGTGAGACAGGGATAGGCTATGGCTACACCTTC. Translating it yields CASSETGIGYGYTF.

The chain uses TRBV19 and TRBJ2-1; no clear D gene. The V gene's germline CDR1 is LNHDA and CDR2 SQIVND (reference sequence). V lost 10 bases and J lost 8, with 21 bases in between. There are 14 residues in the CDR3. The chain's CDR3 is CATTHPPRSHEQFF. CDR3 sequence (DNA): TGTGCCACTACCCATCCCCCCCGTTCCCATGAGCAGTTCTTC. Supplemented by reference TRBV19 and TRBJ2-1, the full variable domain reads DGGITQSPKYLFRKEGQNVTLSCEQNLNHDAMYWYRQDPGQGLRLIYYSQIVNDFQKGDIAEGYSVSREKKESFPLTVTSAQKNPTAFYLCATTHPPRSHEQFFGPGTRLTVL.

J is TRBJ1-3 and V is TRBV10-3; tentative D call: TRBD1 (5 bases). The germline V gene encodes CDR1 ENHRY and CDR2 SYGVKD. This CDR3 comprises 15 residues. V was clipped by 5 bases and J by 4 bases, with 15 bases between them. The CDR3 protein is CAISRAGGAGNTIYF. CDR3 bases: TGTGCCATCAGTCGGGCGGGGGGTGCAGGAAACACCATATATTTT.

The genes are TRBV19 and TRBJ2-1; 10 nucleotides agree with TRBD1. The CDR3 has 15 amino acids. V lost 5 bases and J lost 8; bases outside the gene matches: 9. From germline, CDR1 is LNHDA and CDR2 SQIVND (reference sequence). The CDR3 DNA sequence: TGTGCCAGTAGTTACGGGACAGGGGACGGCTATGAGCAGTTCTTC. Translated: CASSYGTGDGYEQFF. Full variable domain (outside the CDR3, taken from reference TRBV19 and TRBJ2-1): DGGITQSPKYLFRKEGQNVTLSCEQNLNHDAMYWYRQDPGQGLRLIYYSQIVNDFQKGDIAEGYSVSREKKESFPLTVTSAQKNPTAFYLCASSYGTGDGYEQFFGPGTRLTVL.

This sequence joins TRBV19 and TRBJ2-2, with 8 bases that match TRBD2. With V trimmed by 6 bases and J by 3 bases, 6 bases remained unmatched. Per the germline V gene, CDR1 is LNHDA and CDR2 is SQIVND (reference sequence). The CDR3 loop spans 15 amino acids. CDR3 bases: TGTGCCAGTAGGGGTACTAGCGGCCACACCGGGGAGCTGTTTTTT. Translating gives CASRGTSGHTGELFF.

The chain uses TRBV5-1 and TRBJ2-5; 7 nucleotides line up with TRBD1. Per germline, CDR1 SGHRS and CDR2 YFSETQ. The CDR3 length is 17 residues. J was trimmed by 1 base and V by 4 bases; bases with no gene match: 13. The DNA for the CDR3 is TGCGCCAGCAGCATAAGACAGGGCCCGGATTTCCAAGAGACCCAGTACTTC. Protein sequence: CASSIRQGPDFQETQYF.

The chain links TRBV7-8 to TRBJ2-2, with TRBD2 matching over 7 bases. CDR1 and CDR2 (germline): SGHVS, FQNEAQ. This CDR3 is built from 18 residues. J lost 1 base, V lost 0 bases, and 8 bases had no gene match. CDR3 DNA sequence: TGTGCCAGCAGCTTAGCGGGCTATTCTAGCGGGAACACCGGGGAGCTGTTTTTT. Translation: CASSLAGYSSGNTGELFF.